This record looks at one T cell receptor (beta chain) sequence and its context. Method: immunoSEQ multiplex PCR; TCRdb's copy keeps in-frame clones and lacks some. The sample contains 95,000 to 100,000 clones, 80% to 95% of which appear only once. Germline assignment: CDR1 SGHTA and CDR2 FQGNSA. With 3 bases removed from V and 0 bases from J, the gap between germline ends came to 22 bases. This CDR3 spans 19 amino acids. These data originate in a study of siplizumab effects on memory and regulatory T cells. The chain recombines TRBV7-2 with TRBJ2-3, with D possibly matching TRBD2 (7 bases). This TCR derives from a human donor in good health. Sequencing was performed on non-Treg CD4+ T cells sorted from blood. CDR3: CASSFLGRTARGSTDTQYF. CDR3 coding DNA: TGTGCCAGCAGCTTTCTAGGAAGGACAGCGCGGGGGAGCACAGATACGCAGTATTTT.